Described below is a single T cell receptor beta chain sequence and its context. In its sample, this clone was seen a few times. It has no known antigen specificity. No quality values exist for individual bases; no much larger clone is one base distant. The data derive from a study of cytomegalovirus exposure and HLA in healthy donors (dated by TCRdb to about 2017). Some background on the complete study: An earlier analysis of approximately 590 of the donors reported more than 250 Gb of sequence data and roughly 100 million unique TCR beta sequences from roughly 200 million T cells. HLA typing included class I and class II loci at four-digit resolution. In the later analysis, no new phenotypic data were used to find candidate immune exposures; instead, reliance was placed on TCR beta sequences and their occurrence across donors. High-throughput TCR immunosequencing, statistical association of individual TCRs with disease status, and machine learning were combined to predict cytomegalovirus infection status. On average, approximately 250,000 unique TCR beta nucleotide sequences were sequenced per donor among a few hundred genotyped donors of the cohort, with 15% to 20% of those sequences being non-productive. To study patterns of TCR occurrence, a later analysis re-analyzed previously published TCR beta repertoires from several hundred donors and added high-resolution HLA genotyping. Every discovery cohort repertoire had been produced on one sequencing platform. The T cell repertoires of under 700 subjects were profiled by immunosequencing and related to cytomegalovirus serostatus. In addition to the first cohort of hundreds of subjects, a separate validation cohort of 120 different subjects was used. About 300 gigabases of sequencing data and 80 million or so unique TCR sequences were included in an early release covering around 650 HLA-typed donors. Because of strong linkage in the cohort, a few DR-DQ haplotypes were treated as single units for association and clustering. The number of donors typed differed by locus, with roughly 620-630 for A, B, C, DRB1 and DQB1, roughly 550 for DQA1, some 570 for DPA1, and around 430 for DPB1. An earlier analysis of 587 of the donors applied high-throughput TCR beta sequencing to assess whether each TCR beta V gene segment acted as functional or pseudogenic. Of the approximately 400 genotyped donors, roughly 85% fell in the genetic ancestry cluster associated with self-reported Caucasian donors. Donor age, sex, ethnicity and CMV serostatus were collected together with the repertoire data. The aim of the study was to test whether cataloging public T cell receptors could identify signatures of past pathogen exposure. In a later genetic analysis, genome-wide SNP genotypes for about 55% of the roughly 700 donors were used, and that subset was treated as a discovery cohort. The study at large found these results: When HLA alleles, especially DR and DQ, strongly co-occurred, attributing TCR associations to individual alleles was difficult. Correlated functional status among segregating V segments might be attributable to linkage disequilibrium, but an unknown experimental factor could not be ruled out. Most CMV-associated TCR beta chains appeared to be HLA-restricted in a later analysis, and the HLA associations seemed to be driven largely by CMV exposure. In a later analysis, HLA-associated TCR beta chains showed more clonal expansion and lower generation probabilities than non-associated chains that were equally common. While some public TCRs were present in many individuals, most TCR sequences turned up only very rarely across donors. A cluster of highly shared sequence variants was judged likely to represent a technical artifact of the sequencing pipeline. CMV serostatus was the only immune exposure information available for the cohort. According to a later genetic analysis, donors in an Asian-associated ancestry cluster had fewer N-insertions in productive TCRs than the roughly 700-donor mean. At a false discovery rate of 0.05, a later analysis linked around 17,000 TCR beta sequences to specific HLA alleles. Presence/absence analyses assumed roughly uniform sequencing depth across donors, an assumption that may not hold. The study listed approximately 150 TCR beta chains as associated with cytomegalovirus. In a later analysis, TCR association rates were found to vary across HLA loci, with the most associated TCRs seen for DRB1 alleles and the fewest for HLA-C alleles. According to a later analysis, parvovirus B19, influenza, CMV and Epstein-Barr virus appeared linked to several top co-occurrence clusters. In vitro tests confirmed that a few of the cytomegalovirus-associated TCR beta chains recognize cytomegalovirus antigens. An association between a missense DCLRE1C variant and V-gene and J-gene trimming of TCR beta chains was found in a later genetic analysis and replicated in an independent cohort. In an earlier analysis of approximately 590 of the donors, most TCR beta V segments appeared in productive rearrangements about 90% or about 30% of the time, broadly matching IMGT annotations. HLA typing was unavailable for some donors at each locus, so association tests used only the typed subset. The earlier analysis of about 600 of the donors excluded approximately 17 rarely observed V segments, including chromosome 9 orphons, because counts were too low. The classifier was reported to diagnose cytomegalovirus status with high specificity and sensitivity in both the original cohort and the validation cohort. In this cohort, only TCR beta chains were sequenced, and detectable features were limited by the absence of alpha or paired-chain data. A further reported finding was that TCR beta sequences accurately predicted the HLA-A and HLA-B alleles for most subjects in the first cohort. The authors suggested that the approach could potentially be extended to other disease states and immunological phenotypes.

The cohort comprised some 700 healthy bone marrow donors. At the time of sampling, all cohort members were nominally healthy, though unrecorded immune exposures were likely present. The donor tested CMV seropositive and was one of the 289 seropositive cohort members. A peripheral blood sample was collected from each donor, and TCR beta sequencing was performed on peripheral blood mononuclear cells. Genomic DNA was extracted from the blood cell samples with the Qiagen DNeasy Blood Extraction Kit. The library was made by the immunoSEQ multiplex PCR assay. For the multiplex PCR, a mixture combining 60 forward primers for TCR Vbeta segments and 13 reverse primers for TCR Jbeta segments was used. A multiplex PCR assay on genomic DNA amplified the CDR3 region of rearranged TCR beta genes. The amplified TCR beta libraries were sequenced on the Illumina HiSeq System as 87-base-pair reads. Concerning the study's data processing: Across the 500 to 700 repertoires, a later analysis counted 80 million or so unique TCR beta chains, about 10 million of which were shared by at least two donors. A nearest-neighbor algorithm error-corrected the raw reads and collapsed the reads into unique sequences, merging closely related sequences to remove PCR and sequencing errors. Alignment of CDR3 sequences to IMGT reference sequences was used to assign V, D and J gene segments. Each retained sequence needed at least a six-nucleotide match to both a V gene segment and a J gene segment. A rearrangement counted as productive if the CDR3 had no stop codons and remained in frame with V and J, and every other rearrangement counted as non-productive. Following IMGT convention, CDR3 was defined as the stretch from the second conserved V-encoded cysteine to the conserved J-encoded phenylalanine. The earlier analysis of roughly 590 of the donors excluded any sequence lacking an unambiguous match to a single V gene segment. An earlier analysis of a few hundred of the donors called V segments functional above 56.7% productive rearrangements and segregating when the between-donor standard deviation exceeded 5%. A statistical classification framework was developed to diagnose cytomegalovirus status using the catalog of TCR beta chain sequences. In a later analysis, V and J genes were assigned by comparing TCR nucleotide sequences against IMGT/GENE-DB human TR gene sequences. The TCRdist pipeline was used in a later analysis to assign CDR3 sequences and most-parsimonious VDJ recombination scenarios. A later analysis defined each TCR beta chain by its CDR3 amino acid sequence plus V-gene family, and excluded reads lacking a unique V-gene family. A later analysis removed 450 to 600 highly shared, low-generation-probability nucleotide sequences to deal with suspected cross-contamination and a sequencing artifact. For each public chain, a later analysis derived a clonal expansion index from normalized ranks of inferred template counts within each repertoire. Generation probabilities in a later analysis came from a VDJ recombination model fitted to out-of-frame rearrangements, and those results were checked against IGoR. Hypergeometric tests were used in a later analysis to score TCR-TCR, TCR-HLA and TCR-CMV co-occurrence, with a repertoire-size bias correction applied to the TCR pairs. A later analysis estimated false discovery rates by permuting HLA or CMV assignments 20 times. In a later analysis, co-occurring TCRs were grouped with DBSCAN, and TCRdist sequence similarity was added when clustering was performed within HLA-allele-positive subsets. Co-occurrence clustering excluded repertoires with fewer than 30,000 or more than 120,000 public chains, plus five with anomalous nucleotide sharing. Entries here come from immuneACCESS through TCRdb and include only in-frame sequences with V and J called. Some clones fail to appear in such tables; in the studies checked, an unresolved V gene covers under half of the shortfall, and the cause of the remainder is unknown. D and trimming come from the DNA, and the V and J calls and clone size come from that table. This sample gives around 55,000 clones in total; more than 65% of them show up just once. Less than 45% of the sample lies in the top ten.

The clonotype comes from a man in his forties or fifties in good health and CMV-seropositive. Sample: PBMCs.

CDR3 protein: CASRGTGGGNTEAFF. The bases read TGTGCCAGCAGGGGGACAGGGGGTGGAAACACTGAAGCTTTCTTT. The rearranged chain carries TRBV6-1 and TRBJ1-1, with TRBD1 identical over 11 junction bases. Including cysteine and phenylalanine, the CDR3 has 15 amino acids. Of all the DNA, just the CDR3 is kept, 45 bases in frame from base 1. The germline V gene sets CDR1 to MNHNS and CDR2 to SASEGT. Germline trimming amounts to 6 bases on V and 2 bases on J, with 5 as the count of junction bases outside the gene matches.